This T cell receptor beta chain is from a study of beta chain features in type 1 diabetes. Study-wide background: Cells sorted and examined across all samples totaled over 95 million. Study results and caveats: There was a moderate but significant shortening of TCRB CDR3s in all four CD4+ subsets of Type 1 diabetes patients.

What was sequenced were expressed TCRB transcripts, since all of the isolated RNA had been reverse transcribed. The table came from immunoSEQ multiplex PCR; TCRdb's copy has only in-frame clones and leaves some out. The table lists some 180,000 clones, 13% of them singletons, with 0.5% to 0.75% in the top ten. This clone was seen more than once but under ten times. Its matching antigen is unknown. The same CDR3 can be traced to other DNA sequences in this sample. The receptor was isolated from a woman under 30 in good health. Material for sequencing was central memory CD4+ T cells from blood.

This CDR3 reads CASSPRATNEKLFF. CDR3 coding DNA: TGTGCCAGCTCGCCTCGGGCAACTAATGAAAAACTGTTTTTT. The chain couples TRBV18 to TRBJ1-4; D is unclear. Germline V gene lookup returns CDR1 KGHSH and CDR2 LQKENI. Trimming shortened V by 6 bases and J by 0 bases, and 8 bases separated the two germline ends. CDR3 size: 14 residues.